A selection of T cell receptor beta chains follows, all from one sample in a study of monozygotic twins with cystic fibrosis. Here immunoSEQ multiplex PCR was the method, and the copy in TCRdb shows in-frame clones only, minus some. The sample contains roughly 13,000 clones, approximately 92% of which appear only once. Sample: blood. The receptors here all came from a girl aged 2 to 9 with cystic fibrosis. CDR3s include the opening cysteine and the closing phenylalanine or tryptophan. A D gene is named only where the DNA matches it firmly. For some rows the clone size is stated as once, few or many, or as a class when expanded; others skip it.

V gene	D gene	clone size	J gene	CDR3 protein	CDR3 DNA
TRBV5-5	-	-	TRBJ2-7	CASSPGKGALIYEQYF	TGTGCCAGCAGCCCCGGAAAAGGGGCCCTAATCTACGAGCAGTACTTC
TRBV4-1	-	-	TRBJ2-6	CASSQESGALGANVLTF	TGCGCCAGCAGCCAAGAATCAGGGGCGTTAGGGGCCAACGTCCTGACTTTC
TRBV30	TRBD1	-	TRBJ2-7	CAWSDEGQGSTYEQYF	TGTGCCTGGAGTGACGAGGGACAGGGGTCTACCTACGAGCAGTACTTC
TRBV7-9	-	-	TRBJ2-3	CASSLEGPTDTQYF	TGTGCCAGCAGCTTAGAGGGTCCCACAGATACGCAGTATTTT
TRBV28	-	-	TRBJ2-2	CATRGPAGELFF	TGTGCCACCCGGGGACCCGCCGGGGAGCTGTTTTTT
TRBV11-2	-	-	TRBJ2-7	CASSFPGSDYEQYF	TGTGCCAGCAGCTTCCCGGGAAGTGACTACGAGCAGTACTTC
TRBV4-3	-	-	TRBJ2-7	CASSQEYEADPYEQYF	TGCGCCAGCAGCCAAGAATACGAAGCGGACCCCTACGAGCAGTACTTC
TRBV10-3	-	-	TRBJ2-7	CAISSGDNYEQYF	TGTGCCATCAGTTCGGGGGACAATTACGAGCAGTACTTC
TRBV27	-	-	TRBJ2-3	CASSLSGDWLTDTQYF	TGTGCCAGCAGTTTATCGGGGGACTGGCTCACAGATACGCAGTATTTT
TRBV7-6	-	-	TRBJ2-5	CASSPWTGGETQYF	TGTGCCAGCAGCCCCTGGACTGGGGGGGAGACCCAGTACTTC
TRBV30	TRBD2	-	TRBJ2-7	CAWSSKGTSGASYEQYF	TGTGCCTGGAGTAGTAAAGGGACTAGCGGGGCCTCCTACGAGCAGTACTTC
TRBV7-9	-	-	TRBJ1-1	CASRSSEAMNTEAFF	TGTGCCAGCAGGTCTTCTGAGGCGATGAACACTGAAGCTTTCTTT
TRBV29-1	-	-	TRBJ1-1	CSVHKGQVTEAFF	TGCAGCGTTCATAAAGGGCAGGTCACTGAAGCTTTCTTT
TRBV7-3	-	-	TRBJ1-5	CASSLVEGSNQPQHF	TGTGCCAGCAGCTTAGTTGAGGGAAGCAATCAGCCCCAGCATTTT
TRBV7-9	-	-	TRBJ2-1	CASSTPGLYNEQFF	TGTGCCAGCAGCACTCCCGGGCTGTACAATGAGCAGTTCTTC
TRBV27	-	-	TRBJ2-2	CASSYGLPQELFF	TGTGCCAGCAGTTACGGACTCCCCCAGGAGCTGTTTTTT
TRBV14	-	-	TRBJ2-5	CASSQELGETQYF	TGTGCCAGCAGCCAAGAATTGGGAGAGACCCAGTACTTC
TRBV2	TRBD1	-	TRBJ2-2	CASTTGALNTGELFF	TGTGCCAGCACCACAGGGGCCCTTAACACCGGGGAGCTGTTTTTT
TRBV29-1	TRBD2	-	TRBJ2-7	CSAGLTYEQYF	TGCAGCGCGGGACTAACCTACGAGCAGTACTTC
TRBV19	TRBD1	-	TRBJ1-2	CAGAGQGGGYTF	TGTGCCGGAGCCGGACAGGGAGGGGGCTACACCTTC
TRBV9	-	-	TRBJ1-3	CASSVAPSTSGNTIYF	TGTGCCAGCAGCGTAGCCCCCTCCACTTCTGGAAACACCATATATTTT
TRBV10-3	-	few	TRBJ2-7	CAISERYEQYF	TGTGCCATCAGTGAACGCTACGAGCAGTACTTC
TRBV7-8	-	-	TRBJ2-1	CASSLAMARQFF	TGTGCCAGCAGCTTAGCGATGGCGAGGCAGTTCTTC
TRBV6-4	TRBD2	-	TRBJ2-7	CASSDLYREGPEQYF	TGTGCCAGCAGTGACTTATACCGGGAGGGCCCCGAGCAGTACTTC
TRBV15	-	-	TRBJ2-3	CATSSSTEKGPSDTQYF	TGTGCCACCAGCAGTTCTACGGAGAAAGGGCCCTCGGATACGCAGTATTTT
TRBV5-5	TRBD1	-	TRBJ1-2	CASSLEGTAYGYTF	TGTGCCAGCAGCTTGGAAGGGACAGCCTATGGCTACACCTTC
TRBV7-9	TRBD1	-	TRBJ1-2	CASSFLTGKDYGYTF	TGTGCCAGCAGCTTTCTGACAGGGAAGGACTATGGCTACACCTTC
TRBV4-1	-	once	TRBJ1-1	CASSLRGAGTEAFF	TGCGCCAGCAGCCTTCGGGGGGCGGGAACTGAAGCTTTCTTT
TRBV5-4	-	few	TRBJ1-1	CASSLGWATTEAFF	TGTGCCAGCAGCTTGGGCTGGGCAACCACTGAAGCTTTCTTT
TRBV18	-	-	TRBJ2-7	CASSQVTSSYEQYF	TGTGCCAGCTCACAGGTGACGAGCTCCTACGAGCAGTACTTC
TRBV9	TRBD2	-	TRBJ2-7	CASSVGAGLGNYEQYF	TGTGCCAGCAGCGTAGGAGCGGGACTAGGGAACTACGAGCAGTACTTC
TRBV28	TRBD2	-	TRBJ2-7	CASSLLLAGDYEQYF	TGTGCCAGCAGTTTATTACTAGCGGGGGACTACGAGCAGTACTTC
TRBV5-1	-	-	TRBJ2-1	CASSLGKRDNEQFF	TGCGCCAGCAGCTTGGGCAAAAGGGACAATGAGCAGTTCTTC